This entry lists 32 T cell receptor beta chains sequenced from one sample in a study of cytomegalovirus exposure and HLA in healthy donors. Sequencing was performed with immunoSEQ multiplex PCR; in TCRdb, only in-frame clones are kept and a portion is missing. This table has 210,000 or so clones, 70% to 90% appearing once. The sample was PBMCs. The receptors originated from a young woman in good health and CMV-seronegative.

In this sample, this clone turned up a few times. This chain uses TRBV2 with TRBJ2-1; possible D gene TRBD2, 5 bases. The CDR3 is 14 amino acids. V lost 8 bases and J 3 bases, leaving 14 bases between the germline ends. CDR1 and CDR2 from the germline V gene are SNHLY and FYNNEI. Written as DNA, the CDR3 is TGTGCCAGCGGGTCTAGCAGCGTCTACAATGAGCAGTTCTTC. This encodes CASGSSSVYNEQFF.

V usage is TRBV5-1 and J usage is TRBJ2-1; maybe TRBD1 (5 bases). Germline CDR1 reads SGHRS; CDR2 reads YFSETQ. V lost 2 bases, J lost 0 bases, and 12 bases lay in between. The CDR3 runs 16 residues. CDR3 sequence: CASSFGAPSSYNEQFF. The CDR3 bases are TGCGCCAGCAGCTTTGGGGCGCCTAGCTCCTACAATGAGCAGTTCTTC.

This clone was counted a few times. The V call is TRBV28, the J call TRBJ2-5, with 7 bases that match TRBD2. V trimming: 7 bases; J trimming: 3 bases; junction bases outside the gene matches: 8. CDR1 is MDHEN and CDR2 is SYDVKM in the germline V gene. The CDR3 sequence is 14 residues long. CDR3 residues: CASNLAGAEETQYF. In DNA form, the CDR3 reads TGTGCCAGCAACCTTGCGGGAGCGGAAGAGACCCAGTACTTC. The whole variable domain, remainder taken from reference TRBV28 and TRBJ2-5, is DVKVTQSSRYLVKRTGEKVFLECVQDMDHENMFWYRQDPGLGLRLIYFSYDVKMKEKGDIPEGYSVSREKKERFSLILESASTNQTSMYLCASNLAGAEETQYFGPGTRLLVL.

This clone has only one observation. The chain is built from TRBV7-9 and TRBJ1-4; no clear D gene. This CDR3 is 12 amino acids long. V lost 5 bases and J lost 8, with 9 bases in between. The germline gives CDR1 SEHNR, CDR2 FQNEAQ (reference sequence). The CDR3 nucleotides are TGTGCCAGCAGCACACTGCGGGAAAAACTGTTTTTT. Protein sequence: CASSTLREKLFF. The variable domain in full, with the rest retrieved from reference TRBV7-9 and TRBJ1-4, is DTGVSQNPRHKITKRGQNVTFRCDPISEHNRLYWYRQTLGQGPEFLTYFQNEAQLEKSRLLSDRFSAERPKGSFSTLEIQRTEQGDSAMYLCASSTLREKLFFGSGTQLSVL.

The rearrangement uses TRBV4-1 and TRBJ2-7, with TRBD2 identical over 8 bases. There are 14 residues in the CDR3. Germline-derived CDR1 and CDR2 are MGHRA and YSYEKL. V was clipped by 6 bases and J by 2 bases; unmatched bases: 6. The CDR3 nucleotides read TGCGCCAGCAGACCTGGACTAGCAACCTACGAGCAGTACTTC. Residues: CASRPGLATYEQYF.

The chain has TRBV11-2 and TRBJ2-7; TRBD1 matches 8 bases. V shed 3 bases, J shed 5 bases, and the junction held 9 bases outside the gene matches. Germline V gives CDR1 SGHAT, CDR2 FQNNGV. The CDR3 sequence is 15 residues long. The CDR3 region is CASSLSQGAFNEQYF. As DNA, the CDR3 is TGTGCCAGCAGCTTGTCCCAGGGGGCTTTCAACGAGCAGTACTTC.

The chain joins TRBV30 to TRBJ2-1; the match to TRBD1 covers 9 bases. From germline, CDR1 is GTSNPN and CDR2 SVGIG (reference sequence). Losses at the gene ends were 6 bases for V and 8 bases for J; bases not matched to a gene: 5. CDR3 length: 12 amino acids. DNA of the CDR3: TGTGCCTGCCAGGACAGGGGATATGAGCAGTTCTTC. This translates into CACQDRGYEQFF.

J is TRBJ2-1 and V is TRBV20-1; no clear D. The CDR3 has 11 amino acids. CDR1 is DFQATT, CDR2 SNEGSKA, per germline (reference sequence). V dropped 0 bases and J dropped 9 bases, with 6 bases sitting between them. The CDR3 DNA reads TGCAGTGCTAGAGACCATCCTGAGCAGTTCTTC. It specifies CSARDHPEQFF.

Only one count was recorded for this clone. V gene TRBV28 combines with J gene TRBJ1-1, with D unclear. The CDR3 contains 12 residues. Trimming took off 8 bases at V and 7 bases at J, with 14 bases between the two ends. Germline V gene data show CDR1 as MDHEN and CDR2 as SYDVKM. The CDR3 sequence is CASETLGDEAFF. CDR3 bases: TGTGCCAGCGAGACTTTGGGTGATGAAGCTTTCTTT. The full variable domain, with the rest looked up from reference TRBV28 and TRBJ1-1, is DVKVTQSSRYLVKRTGEKVFLECVQDMDHENMFWYRQDPGLGLRLIYFSYDVKMKEKGDIPEGYSVSREKKERFSLILESASTNQTSMYLCASETLGDEAFFGQGTRLTVV.

The CDR3 DNA reads TGTGCCAGCAGACATAAGGGACAGTACTACGAGCAGTACTTC. It specifies CASRHKGQYYEQYF. This rearrangement joins TRBV6-1 to TRBJ2-7; the match to TRBD1 covers 7 bases. The CDR3 totals 14 residues. V was pared by 6 bases and J by 3 bases, with 8 bases of the junction left unmatched. Germline V gives CDR1 MNHNS, CDR2 SASEGT.

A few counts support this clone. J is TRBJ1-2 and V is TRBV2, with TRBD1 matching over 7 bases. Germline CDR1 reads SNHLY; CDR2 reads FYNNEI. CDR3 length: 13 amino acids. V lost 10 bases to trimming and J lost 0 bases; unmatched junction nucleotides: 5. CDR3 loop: CATGTDTNYGYTF. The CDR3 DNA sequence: TGTGCCACAGGGACAGATACTAACTATGGCTACACCTTC. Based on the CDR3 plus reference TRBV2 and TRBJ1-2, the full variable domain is EPEVTQTPSHQVTQMGQEVILRCVPISNHLYFYWYRQILGQKVEFLVSFYNNEISEKSEIFDDQFSVERPDGSNFTLKIRSTKLEDSAMYFCATGTDTNYGYTFGSGTRLTVV.

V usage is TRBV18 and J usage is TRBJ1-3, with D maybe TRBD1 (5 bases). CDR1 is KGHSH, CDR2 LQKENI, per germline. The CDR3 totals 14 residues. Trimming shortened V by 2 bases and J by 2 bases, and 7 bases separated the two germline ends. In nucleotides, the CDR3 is TGTGCCAGCTCACCAGCGGGGCCTGGAAACACCATATATTTT. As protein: CASSPAGPGNTIYF.

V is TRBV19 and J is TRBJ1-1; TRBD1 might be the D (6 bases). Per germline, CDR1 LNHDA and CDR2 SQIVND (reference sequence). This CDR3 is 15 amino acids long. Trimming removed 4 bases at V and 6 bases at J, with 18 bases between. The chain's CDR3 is CASSRGHLTTPEAFF. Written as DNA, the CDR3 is TGTGCCAGTAGTAGGGGACATCTTACGACCCCTGAAGCTTTCTTT.

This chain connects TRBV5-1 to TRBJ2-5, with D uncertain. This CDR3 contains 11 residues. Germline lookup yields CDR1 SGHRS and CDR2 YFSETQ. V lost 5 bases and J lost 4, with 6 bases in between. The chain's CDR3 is CASSSPETQYF. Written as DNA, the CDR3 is TGCGCCAGCAGTTCTCCAGAGACCCAGTACTTC.

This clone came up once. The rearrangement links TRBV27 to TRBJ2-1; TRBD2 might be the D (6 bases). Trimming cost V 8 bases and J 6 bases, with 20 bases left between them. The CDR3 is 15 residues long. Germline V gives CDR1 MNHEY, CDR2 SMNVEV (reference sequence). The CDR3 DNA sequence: TGTGCCAGCTACTTTAAGGGAGGCCCCCCCAATGAGCAGTTCTTC. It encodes CASYFKGGPPNEQFF.

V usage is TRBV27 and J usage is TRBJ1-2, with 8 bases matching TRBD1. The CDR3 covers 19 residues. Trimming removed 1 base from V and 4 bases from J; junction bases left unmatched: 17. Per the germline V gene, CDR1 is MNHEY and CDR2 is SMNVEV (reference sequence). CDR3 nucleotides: TGTGCCAGCAGTTTATTGGGCGTCGGACAGGGTGACGGAGGCTATGGCTACACCTTC. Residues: CASSLLGVGQGDGGYGYTF.

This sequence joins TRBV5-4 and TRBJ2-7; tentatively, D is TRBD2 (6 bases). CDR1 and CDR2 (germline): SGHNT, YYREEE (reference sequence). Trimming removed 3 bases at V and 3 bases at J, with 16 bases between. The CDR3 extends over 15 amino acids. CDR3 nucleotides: TGTGCCAGCAGCTCAAAAGGGACTTTTAACTACGAGCAGTACTTC. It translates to CASSSKGTFNYEQYF.

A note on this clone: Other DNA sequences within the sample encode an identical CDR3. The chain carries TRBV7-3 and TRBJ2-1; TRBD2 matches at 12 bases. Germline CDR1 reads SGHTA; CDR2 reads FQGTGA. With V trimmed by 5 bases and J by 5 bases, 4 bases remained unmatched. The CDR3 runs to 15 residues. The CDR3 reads CASSQTSGRNNEQFF. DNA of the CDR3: TGTGCCAGCAGCCAGACTAGCGGGAGAAACAATGAGCAGTTCTTC.

The CDR3, as DNA: TGTGCCAGCAGCTTTCGAACGGGAGGAGAGACCCAGTACTTC. Residues: CASSFRTGGETQYF. The chain recombines TRBV7-9 with TRBJ2-5; TRBD2 aligns across 7 bases. Trimming removed 3 bases from V and 4 bases from J; junction bases left unmatched: 5. The length of the CDR3 is 14 residues. Germline V CDR1 and CDR2: SEHNR, FQNEAQ (reference sequence).

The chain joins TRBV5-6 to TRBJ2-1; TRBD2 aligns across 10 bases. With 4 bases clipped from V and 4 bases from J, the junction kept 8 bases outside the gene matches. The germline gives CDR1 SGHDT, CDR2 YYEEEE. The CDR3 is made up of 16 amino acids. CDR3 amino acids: CASSLPGLARYNEQFF. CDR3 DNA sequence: TGTGCCAGCAGCCTACCGGGACTAGCGCGTTACAATGAGCAGTTCTTC.

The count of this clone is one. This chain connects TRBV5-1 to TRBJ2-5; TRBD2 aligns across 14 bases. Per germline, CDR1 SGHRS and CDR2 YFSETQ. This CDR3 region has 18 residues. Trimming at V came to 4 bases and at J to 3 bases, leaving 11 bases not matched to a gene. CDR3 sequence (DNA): TGCGCCAGCAGCCCTGGGACTAGCGGGAGTCCTGGGGAAGAGACCCAGTACTTC. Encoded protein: CASSPGTSGSPGEETQYF.

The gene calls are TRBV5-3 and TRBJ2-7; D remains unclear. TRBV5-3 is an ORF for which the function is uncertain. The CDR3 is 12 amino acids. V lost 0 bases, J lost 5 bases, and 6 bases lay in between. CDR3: CARSLGQNEQYF. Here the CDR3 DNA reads TGTGCCAGAAGCTTGGGGCAGAACGAGCAGTACTTC.

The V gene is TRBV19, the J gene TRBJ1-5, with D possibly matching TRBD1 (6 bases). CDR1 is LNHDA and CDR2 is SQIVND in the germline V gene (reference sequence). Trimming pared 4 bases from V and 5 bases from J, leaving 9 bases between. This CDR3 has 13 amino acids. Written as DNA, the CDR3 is TGTGCCAGTAGTACAACAGGGTATCAGCCCCAGCATTTT. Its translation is CASSTTGYQPQHF.

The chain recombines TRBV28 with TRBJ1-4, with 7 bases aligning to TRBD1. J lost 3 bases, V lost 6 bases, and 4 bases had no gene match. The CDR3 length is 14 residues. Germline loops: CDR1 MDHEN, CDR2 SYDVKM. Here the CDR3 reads CASSLTGSNEKLFF. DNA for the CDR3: TGTGCCAGCAGCTTGACAGGGTCTAATGAAAAACTGTTTTTT.

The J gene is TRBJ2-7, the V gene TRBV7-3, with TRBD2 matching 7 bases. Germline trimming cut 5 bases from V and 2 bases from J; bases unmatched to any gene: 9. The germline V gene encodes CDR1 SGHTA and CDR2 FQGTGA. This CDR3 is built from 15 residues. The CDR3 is CASSDSGGGPYEQYF. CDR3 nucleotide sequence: TGTGCCAGCAGCGATAGTGGGGGGGGACCCTACGAGCAGTACTTC. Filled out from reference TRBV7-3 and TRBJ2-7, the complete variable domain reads GAGVSQTPSNKVTEKGKYVELRCDPISGHTALYWYRQSLGQGPEFLIYFQGTGAADDSGLPNDRFFAVRPEGSVSTLKIQRTERGDSAVYLCASSDSGGGPYEQYFGPGTRLTVT.

The CDR3 DNA sequence: TGCGCCAGCAGCCAAGAGGTGGAGGACACTGAAGCTTTCTTT. Its translation is CASSQEVEDTEAFF. The chain uses TRBV4-3 and TRBJ1-1; D is uncertain. The CDR3 has 14 amino acids. CDR1 and CDR2 (germline): LGHNA, YSLEER. V dropped 0 bases and J dropped 3 bases, with 8 bases sitting between them.

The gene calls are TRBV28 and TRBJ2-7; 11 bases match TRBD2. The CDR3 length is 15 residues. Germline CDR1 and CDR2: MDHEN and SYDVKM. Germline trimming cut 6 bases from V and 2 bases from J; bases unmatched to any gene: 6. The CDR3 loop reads CASSRLAGGAYEQYF. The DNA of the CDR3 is TGTGCCAGCAGCCGGCTAGCGGGGGGTGCCTACGAGCAGTACTTC.

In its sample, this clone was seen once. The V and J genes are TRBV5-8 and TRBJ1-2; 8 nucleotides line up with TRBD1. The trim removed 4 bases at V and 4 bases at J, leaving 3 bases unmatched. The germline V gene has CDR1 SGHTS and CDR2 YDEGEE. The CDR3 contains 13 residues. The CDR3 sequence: CASSVTGGYGYTF. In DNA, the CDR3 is TGTGCCAGCAGCGTAACAGGGGGCTATGGCTACACCTTC.

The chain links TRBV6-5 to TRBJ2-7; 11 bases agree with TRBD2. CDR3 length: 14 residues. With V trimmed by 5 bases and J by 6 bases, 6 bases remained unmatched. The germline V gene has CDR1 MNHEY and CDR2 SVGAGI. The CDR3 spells CASSKLAGASEQYF. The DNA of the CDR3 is TGTGCCAGCAGTAAACTAGCGGGAGCAAGCGAGCAGTACTTC.

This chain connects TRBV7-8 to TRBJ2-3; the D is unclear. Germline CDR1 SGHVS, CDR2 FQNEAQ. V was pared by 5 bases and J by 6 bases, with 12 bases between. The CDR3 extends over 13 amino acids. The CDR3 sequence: CASSPTERDTQYF. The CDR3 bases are TGTGCCAGCAGCCCAACCGAGAGGGATACGCAGTATTTT.

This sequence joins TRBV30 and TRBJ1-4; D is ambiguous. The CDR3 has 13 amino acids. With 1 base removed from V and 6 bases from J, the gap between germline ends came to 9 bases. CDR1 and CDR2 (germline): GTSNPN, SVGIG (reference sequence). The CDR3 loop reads CAWSASFDEKLFF. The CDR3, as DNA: TGTGCCTGGAGTGCTTCCTTTGATGAAAAACTGTTTTTT.

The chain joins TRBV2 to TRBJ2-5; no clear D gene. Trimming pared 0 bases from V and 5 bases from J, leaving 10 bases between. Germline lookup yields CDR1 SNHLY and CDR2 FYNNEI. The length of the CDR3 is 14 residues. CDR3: CASSEASWAETQYF. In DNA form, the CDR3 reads TGTGCCAGCAGTGAAGCGAGTTGGGCGGAGACCCAGTACTTC.